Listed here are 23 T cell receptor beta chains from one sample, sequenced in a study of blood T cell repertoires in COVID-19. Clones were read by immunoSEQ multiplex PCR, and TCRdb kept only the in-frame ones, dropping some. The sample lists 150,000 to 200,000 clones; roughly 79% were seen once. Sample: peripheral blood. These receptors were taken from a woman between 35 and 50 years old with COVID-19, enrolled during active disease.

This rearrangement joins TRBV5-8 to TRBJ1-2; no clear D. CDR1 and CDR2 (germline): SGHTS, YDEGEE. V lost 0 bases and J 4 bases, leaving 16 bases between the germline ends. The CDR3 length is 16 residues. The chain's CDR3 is CASSLGRSRFLYGYTF. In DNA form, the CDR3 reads TGTGCCAGCAGCTTGGGCCGAAGCCGGTTTCTCTATGGCTACACCTTC.

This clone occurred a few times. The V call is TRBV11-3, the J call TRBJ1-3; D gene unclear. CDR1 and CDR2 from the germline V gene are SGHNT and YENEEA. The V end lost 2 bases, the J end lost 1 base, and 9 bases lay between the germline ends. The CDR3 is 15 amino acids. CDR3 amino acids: CASSLYSTSGNTIYF. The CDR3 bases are TGTGCCAGCAGCTTATACTCAACTTCTGGAAACACCATATATTTT.

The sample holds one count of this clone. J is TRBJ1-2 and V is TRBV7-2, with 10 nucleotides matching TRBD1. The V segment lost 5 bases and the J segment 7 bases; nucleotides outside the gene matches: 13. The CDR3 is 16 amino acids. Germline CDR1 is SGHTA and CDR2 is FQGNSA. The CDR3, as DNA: TGTGCCAGCAGCAGAGGGGCGCCGGGACAGGGGACTGGCTACACCTTC. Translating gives CASSRGAPGQGTGYTF.

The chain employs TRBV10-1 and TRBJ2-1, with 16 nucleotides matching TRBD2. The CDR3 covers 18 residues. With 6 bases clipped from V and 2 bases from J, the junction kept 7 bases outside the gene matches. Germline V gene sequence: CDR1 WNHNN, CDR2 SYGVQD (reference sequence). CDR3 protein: CASSPGLAGGPAYNEQFF. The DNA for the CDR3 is TGCGCCAGCAGCCCGGGACTAGCGGGAGGGCCAGCCTACAATGAGCAGTTCTTC.

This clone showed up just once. CDR3 nucleotide sequence: TGTGCCACCAGTGATTTAGGGACAGGGGATCAAAATACGCAGTATTTT. This encodes CATSDLGTGDQNTQYF. The chain joins TRBV24-1 to TRBJ2-3; 10 bases are shared with TRBD1. The CDR3 is 16 amino acids. V trimming: 1 base; J trimming: 7 bases; junction bases outside the gene matches: 7. Germline V gene sequence: CDR1 KGHDR, CDR2 SFDVKD.

In DNA, the CDR3 is TGTGCCAGCAGTTTTGGAGGGGAGGTCGGAGCTTTCTTT. It is translated as CASSFGGEVGAFF. The V call is TRBV28, the J call TRBJ1-1, with D maybe TRBD1 (5 bases). Trimming left V 3 bases short and J 10 bases short, with 15 bases between. The CDR3 extends over 13 amino acids. Germline V gene lookup returns CDR1 MDHEN and CDR2 SYDVKM.

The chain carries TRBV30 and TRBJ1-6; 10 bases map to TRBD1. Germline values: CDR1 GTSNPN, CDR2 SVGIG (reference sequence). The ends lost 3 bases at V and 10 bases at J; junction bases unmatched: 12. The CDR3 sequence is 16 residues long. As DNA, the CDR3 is TGTGCCTGGAGATCAACAAGCGGGACAGGGGCCTCACCCCTCCACTTT. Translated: CAWRSTSGTGASPLHF. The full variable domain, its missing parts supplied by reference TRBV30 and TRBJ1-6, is SQTIHQWPATLVQPVGSPLSLECTVEGTSNPNLYWYRQAAGRGLQLLFYSVGIGQISSEVPQNLSASRPQDRQFILSSKKLLLSDSGFYLCAWRSTSGTGASPLHFGNGTRLTVT.

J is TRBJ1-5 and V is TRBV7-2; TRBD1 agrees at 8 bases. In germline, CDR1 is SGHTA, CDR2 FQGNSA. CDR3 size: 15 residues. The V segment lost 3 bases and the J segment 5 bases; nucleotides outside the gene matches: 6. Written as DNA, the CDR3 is TGTGCCAGCAGCTTGCATCAGGGGGCATATCAGCCCCAGCATTTT. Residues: CASSLHQGAYQPQHF. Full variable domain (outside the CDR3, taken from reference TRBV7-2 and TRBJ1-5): GAGVSQSPSNKVTEKGKDVELRCDPISGHTALYWYRQSLGQGLEFLIYFQGNSAPDKSGLPSDRFSAERTGGSVSTLTIQRTQQEDSAVYLCASSLHQGAYQPQHFGDGTRLSIL.

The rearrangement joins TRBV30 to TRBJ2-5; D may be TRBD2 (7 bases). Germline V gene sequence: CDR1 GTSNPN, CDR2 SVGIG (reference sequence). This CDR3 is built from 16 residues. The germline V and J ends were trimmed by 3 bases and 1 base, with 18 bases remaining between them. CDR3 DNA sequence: TGTGCCTGGAGCCGGGGAGGGGGTTTTGCCCAAGAGACCCAGTACTTC. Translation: CAWSRGGGFAQETQYF.

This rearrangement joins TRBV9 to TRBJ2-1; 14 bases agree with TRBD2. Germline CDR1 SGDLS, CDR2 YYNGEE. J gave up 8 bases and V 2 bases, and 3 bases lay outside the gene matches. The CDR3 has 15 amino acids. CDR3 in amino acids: CASSVKGLAGDEQFF. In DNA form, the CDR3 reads TGTGCCAGCAGCGTCAAGGGACTAGCGGGAGATGAGCAGTTCTTC.

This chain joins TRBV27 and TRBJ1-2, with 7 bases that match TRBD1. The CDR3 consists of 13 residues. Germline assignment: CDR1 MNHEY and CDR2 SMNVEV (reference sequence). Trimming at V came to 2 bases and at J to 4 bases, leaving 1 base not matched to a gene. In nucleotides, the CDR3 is TGTGCCAGCAGTTTACAGGGGGTCTATGGCTACACCTTC. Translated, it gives CASSLQGVYGYTF.

In DNA, the CDR3 is TGTGCCAGCAGTTTTTTACTAGCGCAAAGCTCGCAGTTCTTC. As protein: CASSFLLAQSSQFF. V usage is TRBV27 and J usage is TRBJ2-1, with 7 bases aligning to TRBD2. The V gene end was trimmed by 3 bases and the J gene end by 12 bases; junction bases not matched to a gene: 11. Germline V gene lookup returns CDR1 MNHEY and CDR2 SMNVEV (reference sequence). The CDR3 extends over 14 amino acids.

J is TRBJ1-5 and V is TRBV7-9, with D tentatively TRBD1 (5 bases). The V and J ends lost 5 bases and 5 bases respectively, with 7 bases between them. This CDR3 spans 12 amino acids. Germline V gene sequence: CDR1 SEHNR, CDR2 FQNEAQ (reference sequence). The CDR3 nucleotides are TGTGCCAGCAGCCGGGACTATCAGCCCCAGCATTTT. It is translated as CASSRDYQPQHF.

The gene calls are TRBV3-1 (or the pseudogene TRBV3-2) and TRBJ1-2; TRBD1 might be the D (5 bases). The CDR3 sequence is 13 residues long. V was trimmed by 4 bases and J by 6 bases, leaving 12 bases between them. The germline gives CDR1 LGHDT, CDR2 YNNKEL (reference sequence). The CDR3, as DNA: TGTGCCAGCAGCCTCTTCGGGGGAGATGGCTACACCTTC. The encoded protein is CASSLFGGDGYTF.

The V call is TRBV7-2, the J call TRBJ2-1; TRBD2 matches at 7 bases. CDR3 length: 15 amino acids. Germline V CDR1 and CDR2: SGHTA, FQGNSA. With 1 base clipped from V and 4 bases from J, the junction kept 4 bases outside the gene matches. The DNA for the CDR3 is TGTGCCAGCAGCTTAGGCGGGAGAAGATACAATGAGCAGTTCTTC. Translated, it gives CASSLGGRRYNEQFF.

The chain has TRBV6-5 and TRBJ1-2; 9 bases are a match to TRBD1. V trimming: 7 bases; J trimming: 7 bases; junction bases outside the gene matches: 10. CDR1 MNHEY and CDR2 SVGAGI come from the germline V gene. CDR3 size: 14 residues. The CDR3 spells CASIKGDRASGYTF. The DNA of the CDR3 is TGTGCCAGCATCAAAGGGGACAGGGCGAGTGGCTACACCTTC.

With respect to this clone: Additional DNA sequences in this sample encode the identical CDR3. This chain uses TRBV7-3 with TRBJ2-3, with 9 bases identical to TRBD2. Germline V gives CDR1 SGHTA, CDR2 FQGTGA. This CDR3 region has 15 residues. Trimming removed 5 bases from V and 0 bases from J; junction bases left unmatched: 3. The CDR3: CASSRSGGSTDTQYF. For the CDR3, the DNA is TGTGCCAGCAGCCGAAGCGGGGGGAGCACAGATACGCAGTATTTT.

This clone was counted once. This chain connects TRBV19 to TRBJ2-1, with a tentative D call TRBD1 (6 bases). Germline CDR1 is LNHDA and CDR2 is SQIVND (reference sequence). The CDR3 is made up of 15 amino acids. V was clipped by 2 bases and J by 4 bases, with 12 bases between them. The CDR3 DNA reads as TGTGCCAGTAGTATAACGGGACAAACTTACAATGAGCAGTTCTTC. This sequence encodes CASSITGQTYNEQFF.

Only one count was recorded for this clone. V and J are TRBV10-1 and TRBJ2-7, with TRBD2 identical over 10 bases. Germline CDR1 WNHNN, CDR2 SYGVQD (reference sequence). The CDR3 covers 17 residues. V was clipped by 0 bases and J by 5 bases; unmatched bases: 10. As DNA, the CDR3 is TGCGCCAGCAGTGAGTCGACTCAGCGGGAGGGCCGTGACGAGCAGTACTTC. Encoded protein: CASSESTQREGRDEQYF.

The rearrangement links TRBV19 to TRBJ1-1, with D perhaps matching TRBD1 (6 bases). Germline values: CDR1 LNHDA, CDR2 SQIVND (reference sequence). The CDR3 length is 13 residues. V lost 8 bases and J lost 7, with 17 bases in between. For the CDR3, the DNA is TGTGCCAGTTCTTCAGTGGGGGCCGGTGAAGCTTTCTTT. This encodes CASSSVGAGEAFF.

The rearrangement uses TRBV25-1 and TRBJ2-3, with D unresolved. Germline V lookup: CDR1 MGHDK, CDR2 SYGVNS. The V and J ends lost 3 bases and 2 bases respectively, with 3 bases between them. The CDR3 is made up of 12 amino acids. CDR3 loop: CASSDLTDTQYF. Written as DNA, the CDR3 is TGTGCCAGCAGTGACCTCACAGATACGCAGTATTTT.

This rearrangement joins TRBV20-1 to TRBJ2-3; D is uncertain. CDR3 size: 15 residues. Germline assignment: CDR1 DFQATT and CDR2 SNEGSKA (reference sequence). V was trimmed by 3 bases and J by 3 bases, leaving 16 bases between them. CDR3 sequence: CSASDASRVTDTQYF. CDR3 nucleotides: TGCAGTGCTAGTGATGCGTCTAGAGTTACAGATACGCAGTATTTT.

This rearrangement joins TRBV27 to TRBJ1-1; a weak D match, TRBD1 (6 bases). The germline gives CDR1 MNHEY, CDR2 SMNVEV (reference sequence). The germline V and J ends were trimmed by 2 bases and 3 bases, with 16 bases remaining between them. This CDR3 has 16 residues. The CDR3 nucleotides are TGTGCCAGCAGTTTACGACAAACAGGGTCGTACACTGAAGCTTTCTTT. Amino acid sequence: CASSLRQTGSYTEAFF.